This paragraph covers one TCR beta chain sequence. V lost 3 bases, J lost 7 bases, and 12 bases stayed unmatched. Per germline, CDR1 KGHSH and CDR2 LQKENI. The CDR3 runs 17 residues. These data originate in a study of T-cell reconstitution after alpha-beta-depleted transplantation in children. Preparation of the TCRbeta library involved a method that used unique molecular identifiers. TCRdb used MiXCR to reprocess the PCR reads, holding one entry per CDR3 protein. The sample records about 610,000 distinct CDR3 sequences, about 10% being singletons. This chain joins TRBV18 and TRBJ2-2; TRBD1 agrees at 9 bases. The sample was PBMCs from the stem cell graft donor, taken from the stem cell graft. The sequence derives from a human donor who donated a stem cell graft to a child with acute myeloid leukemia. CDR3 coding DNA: TGTGCCAGCTCACCTCTCCCCACGGACAGGGGCAGCGGGGAGCTGTTTTTT. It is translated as CASSPLPTDRGSGELFF.